A single sample is the source of the 22 T cell receptor beta chains below, sequenced in a study of vaccination and CD4 T cells after COVID-19. Treatment noted: approximately 9-day PBMC culture with coronavirus spike peptide pools or control peptides (ViraFEST assay). Their specific antigens are unknown. With the Oncomine TCR Beta short-read assay, DNA from cultured CD4+ T cells was sequenced. TCRdb re-called the PCR reads through MiXCR, storing one row per CDR3 protein. The sample has around 8,200 distinct CDR3 sequences, under 80% seen once. Material: CD4+ T cells from blood, cultured in vitro. These receptor sequences come from a human donor who had recovered from COVID-19.

This chain links TRBV20-1 with TRBJ1-2; D is unresolved. Trimming cost V 0 bases and J 4 bases, with 24 bases left between them. The CDR3 runs to 18 residues. CDR1 and CDR2 from the germline V gene are DFQATT and SNEGSKA (reference sequence). The CDR3 here is CSARDALRGPLYLYGYTF. The CDR3 coding sequence is TGCAGTGCTAGAGATGCCCTACGAGGGCCCCTATACCTCTATGGCTACACCTTC.

V usage is TRBV28 and J usage is TRBJ1-1; D is undetermined. The CDR3 consists of 12 residues. From germline, CDR1 is MDHEN and CDR2 SYDVKM. V lost 5 bases, J lost 3 bases, and 7 bases lay in between. This chain's CDR3 is CASSLRYTEAFF. CDR3 coding DNA: TGTGCCAGCAGTCTGAGGTACACTGAAGCTTTCTTT.

This sequence joins TRBV18 and TRBJ1-2, with 9 nucleotides matching TRBD1. Germline V gene data show CDR1 as KGHSH and CDR2 as LQKENI. After removal of 3 bases from V and 4 bases from J, the junction contained 6 bases not matched to a gene. The CDR3 has 15 amino acids. The CDR3 spells CASSPMEGQGYGYTF. CDR3 nucleotide sequence: TGTGCCAGCTCACCCATGGAGGGACAGGGCTATGGCTACACCTTC.

The sample holds one count of this clonotype. The rearrangement links TRBV27 to TRBJ1-1; D is possibly TRBD1 (5 bases). V lost 9 bases and J lost 5, with 19 bases in between. Germline V gives CDR1 MNHEY, CDR2 SMNVEV (reference sequence). The CDR3 extends over 14 amino acids. CDR3 sequence (DNA): TGTGCCAGTTTTAATCTTCGGGGGGGGACTGAAGCTTTCTTT. Residues: CASFNLRGGTEAFF.

This chain connects TRBV6-1 to TRBJ1-1; tentative D call: TRBD1 (6 bases). Germline values: CDR1 MNHNS, CDR2 SASEGT. V gave up 6 bases and J gave up 8 bases, with 10 bases separating them. The CDR3 is 11 amino acids. Here the CDR3 reads CASRNTGEAFF. CDR3 in DNA: TGTGCCAGCAGGAATACAGGGGAAGCTTTCTTT.

This clonotype was detected a few times. This sequence joins TRBV20-1 and TRBJ1-2, with 7 nucleotides matching TRBD1. The CDR3 extends over 14 amino acids. The trim removed 6 bases at V and 2 bases at J, leaving 9 bases unmatched. Germline CDR1 is DFQATT and CDR2 is SNEGSKA (reference sequence). The CDR3 bases are TGCAGTGCCGAAGAGATGACAGGGAACTATGGCTACACCTTC. Translation: CSAEEMTGNYGYTF.

V usage is TRBV7-2 and J usage is TRBJ2-3; a weak D match, TRBD1 (6 bases). Germline loops: CDR1 SGHTA, CDR2 FQGNSA. The V end was cut by 0 bases, the J end by 9 bases, with 16 bases between. The CDR3 length is 15 residues. For the CDR3, the DNA is TGTGCCAGCAGCTTAGCGACAGGCGTCCCCTCGACGCAGTATTTT. Translated: CASSLATGVPSTQYF. Supplemented by reference TRBV7-2 and TRBJ2-3, the full variable domain reads GAGVSQSPSNKVTEKGKDVELRCDPISGHTALYWYRQSLGQGLEFLIYFQGNSAPDKSGLPSDRFSAERTGGSVSTLTIQRTQQEDSAVYLCASSLATGVPSTQYFGPGTRLTVL.

The V call is TRBV6-1, the J call TRBJ2-1, with TRBD1 as a possible D gene (8 bases). This CDR3 contains 13 residues. Germline V gene sequence: CDR1 MNHNS, CDR2 SASEGT. Trimming left V 7 bases short and J 7 bases short, with 14 bases between. CDR3 DNA sequence: TGTGCCAGCACCACAGGGGGAGGGAATGAGCAGTTCTTC. Its translation: CASTTGGGNEQFF.

The table lists this clonotype with a few counts. The V gene is TRBV6-5, the J gene TRBJ2-5, with D perhaps TRBD1 (7 bases). V was trimmed by 2 bases and J by 5 bases, leaving 15 bases between them. The CDR3 is 15 amino acids. The V gene's germline CDR1 is MNHEY and CDR2 SVGAGI. The CDR3 DNA sequence: TGTGCCAGCAGTTACGGAACAGGGGCGGGGGAGACCCAGTACTTC. It specifies CASSYGTGAGETQYF.

The CDR3 reads CASSPSIGGVLRYTF. CDR3 nucleotide sequence: TGTGCCAGCAGTCCCTCAATAGGGGGGGTGCTTCGCTACACCTTC. This chain joins TRBV6-1 and TRBJ1-2; TRBD1 is a possible D gene (6 bases). This CDR3 region has 15 residues. Germline V lookup: CDR1 MNHNS, CDR2 SASEGT. Trimming pared 5 bases from V and 9 bases from J, leaving 22 bases between.

CDR3 DNA: TGTGCCAGTAGTATAGTTACAGTATCTCACGGCTACACCTTC. It encodes CASSIVTVSHGYTF. The V call is TRBV19, the J call TRBJ1-2; D call uncertain. CDR1 and CDR2 (germline): LNHDA, SQIVND (reference sequence). The CDR3 covers 14 residues. Trimming removed 1 base at V and 8 bases at J, with 14 bases between.

The rearrangement links TRBV27 to TRBJ1-1; TRBD1 might be the D (6 bases). Germline values: CDR1 MNHEY, CDR2 SMNVEV (reference sequence). This CDR3 is built from 18 residues. V was trimmed by 11 bases and J by 0 bases, leaving 28 bases between them. The DNA for the CDR3 is TGTGCCGCCGTCGGACAGACCTGTCCCCATCCTGTGAACACTGAAGCTTTCTTT. Protein: CAAVGQTCPHPVNTEAFF.

The CDR3 nucleotides are TGTGCCAGCAGCTTATTTGAACAGTTCACTGAAGCTTTCTTT. It encodes CASSLFEQFTEAFF. The chain couples TRBV7-9 to TRBJ1-1; D is unclear. Trimming took off 2 bases at V and 4 bases at J, with 11 bases between the two ends. Germline CDR1 is SEHNR and CDR2 is FQNEAQ (reference sequence). This CDR3 contains 14 residues.

By share, this clonotype ranks as medium-sized. The chain recombines TRBV20-1 with TRBJ1-1; D might be TRBD1 (6 bases). Trimming removed 2 bases from V and 4 bases from J, with 26 bases in between. Germline V gene lookup returns CDR1 DFQATT and CDR2 SNEGSKA (reference sequence). This CDR3 has 18 residues. This CDR3 is CSARRLQRGGRGGTEAFF. The CDR3 bases are TGCAGTGCTAGACGACTTCAAAGGGGGGGCAGGGGTGGCACTGAAGCTTTCTTT.

The sample holds a few counts of this clonotype. The chain employs TRBV19 and TRBJ1-1; D not resolved. Germline CDR1 is LNHDA and CDR2 is SQIVND (reference sequence). Trimming left V 5 bases short and J 1 base short, with 5 bases between. The CDR3 has 12 amino acids. The CDR3 DNA is TGTGCCAGTAGTTCTCGGAACACTGAAGCTTTCTTT. It specifies CASSSRNTEAFF.

The chain combines TRBV7-2 with TRBJ1-2; possibly TRBD1 for D (5 bases). CDR3 length: 15 residues. The V and J ends lost 4 bases and 7 bases respectively, with 19 bases between them. From germline, CDR1 is SGHTA and CDR2 FQGNSA. The CDR3 protein is CASSSRQSGYGGYTF. CDR3 sequence (DNA): TGTGCCAGCAGCTCAAGACAGTCGGGGTATGGTGGCTACACCTTC.

The J gene is TRBJ1-3, the V gene TRBV12-3 or TRBV12-4; D may be TRBD1 (5 bases). The CDR3 is 14 residues long. With 8 bases removed from V and 0 bases from J, the gap between germline ends came to 11 bases. CDR3 amino acids: CASQGRHSGNTIYF. DNA for the CDR3: TGTGCCAGCCAGGGACGGCACTCTGGAAACACCATATATTTT.

V gene TRBV10-3 combines with J gene TRBJ2-3; no reliable D call. The V end lost 6 bases, the J end lost 4 bases, and 14 bases lay between the germline ends. CDR3 length: 14 amino acids. Per germline, CDR1 ENHRY and CDR2 SYGVKD. In nucleotides, the CDR3 is TGTGCCATCAGGGTCAAATTCTTACCAGATACGCAGTATTTT. It translates to CAIRVKFLPDTQYF.

The CDR3 here is CASSLYRDLGTIYF. The CDR3 DNA reads TGTGCCAGCAGTTTATACAGGGATCTCGGGACCATATATTTT. The chain combines TRBV27 with TRBJ1-3; tentative D call: TRBD1 (6 bases). V dropped 1 base and J dropped 10 bases, with 14 bases sitting between them. This CDR3 has 14 residues. Germline V CDR1 and CDR2: MNHEY, SMNVEV (reference sequence).

This clonotype was seen once. The rearrangement uses TRBV5-6 and TRBJ2-7; TRBD2 might be the D (6 bases). Germline values: CDR1 SGHDT, CDR2 YYEEEE. This CDR3 has 14 residues. V lost 2 bases and J 2 bases, leaving 11 bases between the germline ends. DNA for the CDR3: TGTGCCAGCAGCTTTGGGGGGACCCCCTACGAGCAGTACTTC. This translates into CASSFGGTPYEQYF.

The chain carries TRBV7-2 and TRBJ2-2; no clear D gene. CDR1 is SGHTA and CDR2 is FQGNSA in the germline V gene. V was pared by 0 bases and J by 8 bases, with 4 bases between. The CDR3 loop spans 12 amino acids. The CDR3, as DNA: TGTGCCAGCAGCTTAGCGGTGGGGGAGCTGTTTTTT. This codes for CASSLAVGELFF.

This chain uses TRBV29-1 with TRBJ1-2; D remains unclear. CDR1 and CDR2 (germline): SQVTM, ANQGSEA. The CDR3 is made up of 13 amino acids. The V gene lost 4 bases and the J gene lost 1 base, with 10 bases spanning the gap. CDR3 loop: CSVVSGSNYGYTF. The CDR3 nucleotides read TGCAGCGTTGTTTCCGGGAGTAACTATGGCTACACCTTC. The full variable domain, completed using reference TRBV29-1 and TRBJ1-2, is SAVISQKPSRDICQRGTSLTIQCQVDSQVTMMFWYRQQPGQSLTLIATANQGSEATYESGFVIDKFPISRPNLTFSTLTVSNMSPEDSSIYLCSVVSGSNYGYTFGSGTRLTVV.